The rows below give T cell receptor beta chains drawn from one sample of a study of blood T cell repertoires in COVID-19. Sequencing was performed with immunoSEQ multiplex PCR; in TCRdb, only in-frame clones are kept and a portion is missing. The top ten hold roughly 2.5% of the sample, which has 200,000 to 250,000 clones, 88% seen once. The specimen was PBMCs or T cells enriched from blood (not recorded which). These TCRs come from a woman aged 30 to 39 who had recovered from COVID-19. Each CDR3 is given with its conserved first and last residue. The order of the fields is clone size, D gene, V gene, CDR3 length, J gene, CDR3 DNA, CDR3 protein. D genes are given only for firm matches. Rows give clone size only sometimes, using once, few, many, or a class for an expanded clone.

NA	TRBD1	TRBV29-1	11	TRBJ1-2	TGCAGCGACCTGACAGGGAATGGCTACACCTTC	CSDLTGNGYTF
NA	NA	TRBV4-3	15	TRBJ2-7	TGCGCCAGCAGCCAGGAACCGGGGGGCTCATACGAGCAGTACTTC	CASSQEPGGSYEQYF
NA	TRBD1	TRBV25-1	12	TRBJ1-1	TGTGCCAGCAGCACAGGGGGGACTGAAGCTTTCTTT	CASSTGGTEAFF
NA	TRBD2	TRBV7-9	16	TRBJ2-7	TGTGCCAGCAGCACCGAGCGGGGGGGCTTGTACTACGAGCAGTACTTC	CASSTERGGLYYEQYF
NA	NA	TRBV3-1/TRBV3-2	16	TRBJ1-3	TGTGCCAGCAGCCGCCCGGGACAACTCTCTGGAAACACCATATATTTT	CASSRPGQLSGNTIYF
NA	NA	TRBV7-2	14	TRBJ2-7	TGTGCCAGCAGCTTAGGGTTCAGGGGATACGAGCAGTACTTC	CASSLGFRGYEQYF
NA	NA	TRBV19	14	TRBJ2-5	TGTGCCAGTAGTATCTTGCCAGGCGGGGAGACCCAGTACTTC	CASSILPGGETQYF
NA	NA	TRBV9	19	TRBJ1-2	TGTGCCAGCAGCCCAACGGTCTTACCGGGACAATCCTACAACTATGGCTACACCTTC	CASSPTVLPGQSYNYGYTF
NA	NA	TRBV24-1	15	TRBJ2-2	TGTGCCACCAGTGATTTGGGGCCAGAAGGGGAGGAGCTGTTTTTT	CATSDLGPEGEELFF
NA	TRBD1	TRBV2	15	TRBJ1-2	TGTGCCAGCAGTGACGAGGACAGGGTAAACTATGGCTACACCTTC	CASSDEDRVNYGYTF
NA	NA	TRBV29-1	10	TRBJ1-1	TGCAGCGCCAACATTCCTGAAGCTTTCTTT	CSANIPEAFF
NA	TRBD2	TRBV11-2	19	TRBJ2-1	TGTGCCAGCAAAACACCGGGCCTAGCGGGGGGGAGCTCCTACAATGAGCAGTTCTTC	CASKTPGLAGGSSYNEQFF
NA	TRBD1	TRBV7-2	14	TRBJ1-4	TGTGCCAGCAGCTTAGGAGGGGGCGGTGAAAAACTGTTTTTT	CASSLGGGGEKLFF
NA	TRBD2	TRBV7-9	19	TRBJ2-1	TGTGCCAGCAGCTCCCCGGCTAGCGGGGGGATCCTCTCCTACAATGAGCAGTTCTTC	CASSSPASGGILSYNEQFF
NA	TRBD1	TRBV4-3	15	TRBJ2-7	TGCGCCAGCAGCCAAGATCGACAGGGAGAGTACGAGCAGTACTTC	CASSQDRQGEYEQYF
NA	NA	TRBV6-6	13	TRBJ2-7	TGTGCCAGCAAAAACGGGGGAACCTACGAGCAGTACTTC	CASKNGGTYEQYF
NA	TRBD2	TRBV7-3	16	TRBJ2-5	TGTGCCAGCAGCTCAGGGACTAGCGGGGTCCCAGAGACCCAGTACTTC	CASSSGTSGVPETQYF
NA	NA	TRBV6-1	14	TRBJ1-1	TGTGCCAGCAGTGAAGACTCAGAGAGGGCTGAAGCTTTCTTT	CASSEDSERAEAFF
NA	NA	TRBV27	14	TRBJ1-6	TGTGCCAGCAGTTTTAGGGACATATCCTCACCCCTCCACTTT	CASSFRDISSPLHF
NA	TRBD1	TRBV15	16	TRBJ2-5	TGTGCCACCAGCAGAGTTCGACAGGGGGGGCAAGAGACCCAGTACTTC	CATSRVRQGGQETQYF
few	NA	TRBV15	15	TRBJ2-5	TGTGCCACCAGCAGGGACAAGACTAGTTTTGAGACCCAGTACTTC	CATSRDKTSFETQYF
NA	NA	TRBV4-3	13	TRBJ2-1	TGCGCCAGCAGCCGTACAGTGTTCAATGAGCAGTTCTTC	CASSRTVFNEQFF
NA	NA	TRBV6-5	12	TRBJ2-7	TGTGCCAGCAGCAACAGTTGGTACGAGCAGTACTTC	CASSNSWYEQYF
NA	TRBD1	TRBV10-3	15	TRBJ1-1	TGTGCCACTTTGGACAGGTTTTTGATGAACACTGAAGCTTTCTTT	CATLDRFLMNTEAFF
NA	NA	TRBV9	15	TRBJ1-6	TGTGCCAGCAGCGTAGAGAGCGGGGGTGCATCACCCCTCCACTTT	CASSVESGGASPLHF
NA	NA	TRBV14	16	TRBJ2-7	TGTGCCAGCAGCCAAGATAAGCAGGGGCTATCCTACGAGCAGTACTTC	CASSQDKQGLSYEQYF
NA	NA	TRBV9	16	TRBJ1-4	TGTGCCAGCAGGAAGGGGGTGACGGGTTCTAATGAAAAACTGTTTTTT	CASRKGVTGSNEKLFF
NA	NA	TRBV9	15	TRBJ1-6	TGTGCCAGCAGCGTAACCGACAGCCTGGGTTCACCCCTCCACTTT	CASSVTDSLGSPLHF
few	TRBD2	TRBV5-4	15	TRBJ2-2	TGTGCCAGCAGCGAGGGACTAGCGGGGGCCGGGGAGCTGTTTTTT	CASSEGLAGAGELFF
NA	NA	TRBV2	15	TRBJ1-5	TGTGCCAGCAGTGAATTGGGCAGCAGGAATCAGCCCCAGCATTTT	CASSELGSRNQPQHF
NA	NA	TRBV5-1	14	TRBJ2-7	TGCGCCAGCAGCACTTCGGGTCTCTCCTACGAGCAGTACTTC	CASSTSGLSYEQYF
NA	TRBD2	TRBV3-1/TRBV3-2	15	TRBJ2-3	TGTGCCAGCAGCCAATTATTTAGCGGGGGGGATACGCAGTATTTT	CASSQLFSGGDTQYF
NA	TRBD1	TRBV12-3/TRBV12-4	13	TRBJ1-2	TGTGCCAGCAATCAGGACAGGGGGAATGGCTACACCTTC	CASNQDRGNGYTF
NA	NA	TRBV6-5	13	TRBJ2-7	TGTGCCAGCAGTTACGCGAGCAACTACGAGCAGTACTTC	CASSYASNYEQYF
once	NA	TRBV19	15	TRBJ2-1	TGTGCCAGTAGTATACGGGTTGAGTCCTACAATGAGCAGTTCTTC	CASSIRVESYNEQFF
NA	NA	TRBV6-6	13	TRBJ1-6	TGTGCCAGCCAGCGGGTCTATAATTCACCCCTCCACTTT	CASQRVYNSPLHF
NA	TRBD1	TRBV9	15	TRBJ1-6	TGTGCCAGCAGCGTAGGGGACAGAGATAATTCACCCCTCCACTTT	CASSVGDRDNSPLHF
NA	NA	TRBV12-3/TRBV12-4	12	TRBJ2-7	TGTGCCAGCAGTTTAACAGGGAACGAGCAGTACTTC	CASSLTGNEQYF
NA	TRBD1	TRBV10-3	15	TRBJ1-1	TGTGCCATCGCTGAACGACAGGGCAGGAACACTGAAGCTTTCTTT	CAIAERQGRNTEAFF